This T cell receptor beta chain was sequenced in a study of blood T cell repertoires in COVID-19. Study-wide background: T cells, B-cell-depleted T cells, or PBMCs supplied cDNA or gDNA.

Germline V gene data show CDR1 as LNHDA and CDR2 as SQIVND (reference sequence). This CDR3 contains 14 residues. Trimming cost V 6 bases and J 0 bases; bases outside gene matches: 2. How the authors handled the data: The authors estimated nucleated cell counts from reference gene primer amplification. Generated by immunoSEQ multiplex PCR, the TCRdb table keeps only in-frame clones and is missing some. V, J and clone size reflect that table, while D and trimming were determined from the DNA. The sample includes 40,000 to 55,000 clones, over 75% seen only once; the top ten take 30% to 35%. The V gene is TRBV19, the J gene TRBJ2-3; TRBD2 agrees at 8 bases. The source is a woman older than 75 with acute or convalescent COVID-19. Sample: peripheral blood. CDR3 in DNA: TGTGCCAGTAGCGGGAGGGCGAGCACAGATACGCAGTATTTT. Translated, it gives CASSGRASTDTQYF.